Below, one T cell receptor beta chain is given with its context. Its antigen has not been determined. The sample holds no much larger clone one base away, and base qualities are not on file. Receptor amplification or capture employed RT-PCR. TCRdb records NextSeq 550 as the sequencer. The public reads were reprocessed in TCRdb via fastp at Q25 and MiXCR, keeping in-frame beta chains. Entries that share a CDR3 protein sequence are merged under the most common genes and DNA. This sample comprises roughly 960,000 distinct CDR3 sequences, roughly 18% of them detected only once. The biggest ten clones account for around 6% of the sample. These data come from a study of patients and donors after allogeneic stem cell transplantation (TCRdb year 2020). The junction shows trimming of 12 bases on V and 7 bases on J, and the gene matches do not reach 15 bases of it. From a lookup of the germline V gene, CDR1 and CDR2 are KGHDR and SFDVKD. The CDR3, from cysteine to phenylalanine, totals 16 residues. This entry keeps only the CDR3 DNA: 48 bases, framed from base 1.

The sequence was collected from a human donor who was either an allogeneic HSCT recipient or a stem cell or donor lymphocyte infusion donor (not recorded which). It is not recorded whose cells these are; they may come from a transplant donor. Sequenced input: blood, either unsorted or a sorted T cell fraction (not recorded which). The rearranged segments are TRBV24-1 and TRBJ1-5, and TRBD1 matches 12 of the central bases. The encoded CDR3 is CAGLKRGTGGGQPQHF. The DNA sequence reads TGTGCCGGCCTTAAACGTGGGACAGGGGGCGGGCAGCCCCAGCATTTT.